Each of the 19 T cell receptor beta chains below was sequenced from the same sample in a study of a mutant IDH1 vaccine in newly diagnosed glioma (dated by TCRdb to the early 2020s). The label giving this sample's time point can be read as: week 11, during vaccination. A 20-mer mutant IDH1 peptide at 300 micrograms in Montanide made up each vaccine dose, which was injected subcutaneously together with topical imiquimod. Libraries were made using the immunoSEQ multiplex PCR assay. The clones in this table, taken by TCRdb from immuneACCESS, are in-frame only. Not every clone is retained; where verified, under half of the shortfall comes from an unresolved V gene, and the cause of the rest is unknown. The sample table lists about 21,000 clones, nearly 90% of them with a count of one. Together, the top ten hold around 5.7% of the sample. Their specific antigens are unknown. The sample in question was PBMCs, obtained from a glioma patient whose treatment included an IDH1 peptide vaccine. The receptor source for this set is a woman between 40 and 55 years old with glioma.

The rearrangement joins TRBV20-1 to TRBJ1-1, with D possibly matching TRBD1 (6 bases). This CDR3 is 11 amino acids long. Trimming removed 7 bases at V and 1 base at J, with 7 bases between. Germline lookup yields CDR1 DFQATT and CDR2 SNEGSKA (reference sequence). CDR3 DNA: TGCAGTGTGACAGGGAACACTGAAGCTTTCTTT. It yields the protein CSVTGNTEAFF.

V usage is TRBV10-3 and J usage is TRBJ1-1; D is perhaps TRBD1 (5 bases). The CDR3 length is 15 residues. Germline CDR1 ENHRY, CDR2 SYGVKD. Trimming shortened V by 0 bases and J by 5 bases, and 13 bases separated the two germline ends. The CDR3 protein is CAISESGQGRTEAFF. CDR3 DNA: TGTGCCATCAGTGAGTCGGGTCAGGGTCGAACTGAAGCTTTCTTT.

This chain links TRBV28 with TRBJ2-7; D is possibly TRBD1 (5 bases). CDR3 length: 16 residues. Germline values: CDR1 MDHEN, CDR2 SYDVKM. The V and J ends lost 5 bases and 2 bases respectively, with 19 bases between them. CDR3 in amino acids: CASSGTQVTPTYEQYF. In DNA, the CDR3 is TGTGCCAGCAGTGGTACACAGGTAACTCCTACCTACGAGCAGTACTTC. The whole variable domain, remainder taken from reference TRBV28 and TRBJ2-7, is DVKVTQSSRYLVKRTGEKVFLECVQDMDHENMFWYRQDPGLGLRLIYFSYDVKMKEKGDIPEGYSVSREKKERFSLILESASTNQTSMYLCASSGTQVTPTYEQYFGPGTRLTVT.

This CDR3 reads CASSLAGAGGGTDTQYF. The CDR3 DNA follows: TGTGCCAGCAGCTTAGCAGGAGCGGGGGGGGGCACAGATACGCAGTATTTT. This chain connects TRBV7-2 to TRBJ2-3; 10 bases align to TRBD2. The CDR3 runs to 17 residues. V dropped 0 bases and J dropped 1; count of bases not matched to a gene: 4. Germline V CDR1 and CDR2: SGHTA, FQGNSA.

The rearrangement uses TRBV6-1 and TRBJ1-4; 8 positions match TRBD1. CDR3 length: 14 amino acids. V lost 3 bases to trimming and J lost 7 bases; unmatched junction nucleotides: 4. Germline values: CDR1 MNHNS, CDR2 SASEGT. CDR3 DNA sequence: TGTGCCAGCAGTGATTCGGGACAGGCTGAAAAACTGTTTTTT. This gives the protein CASSDSGQAEKLFF.

The sample holds one count of this clone. The J gene is TRBJ1-3, the V gene TRBV7-2; no firm D call. Germline CDR1 reads SGHTA; CDR2 reads FQGNSA. Deletions cut 1 base from V and 1 base from J, with 14 bases between. This CDR3 has 17 residues. CDR3 sequence reads: CASSLGLGRTSGNTIYF. CDR3 in DNA: TGTGCCAGCAGCTTAGGTTTAGGGCGCACTTCTGGAAACACCATATATTTT.

CDR3 sequence: CASSLSPRWNTEAFF. For the CDR3, the DNA is TGTGCCAGCAGCTTAAGTCCCAGGTGGAACACTGAAGCTTTCTTT. J is TRBJ1-1 and V is TRBV7-2; no definite D call. The CDR3 length is 15 residues. Germline CDR1 reads SGHTA; CDR2 reads FQGNSA. The V and J ends lost 2 bases and 1 base respectively, with 11 bases between them.

This clone was observed a single time. The gene calls are TRBV6-5 and TRBJ2-5, with 8 bases identical to TRBD2. The germline V gene has CDR1 MNHEY and CDR2 SVGAGI. Trimming at V came to 6 bases and at J to 7 bases, leaving 7 bases not matched to a gene. This CDR3 comprises 13 residues. The DNA for the CDR3 is TGTGCCAGCAGGATCGCGGGGGGCGGGACCCAGTACTTC. It yields the protein CASRIAGGGTQYF.

The genes are TRBV18 and TRBJ1-6; 10 positions agree with TRBD1. V lost 4 bases and J lost 7; bases outside the gene matches: 7. The CDR3 covers 16 residues. Germline CDR1 is KGHSH and CDR2 is LQKENI. The CDR3 DNA reads as TGTGCCAGCTCACTCACTGGGACAGGGGTGAATTCACCCCTCCACTTT. It translates to CASSLTGTGVNSPLHF.

The rearrangement joins TRBV25-1 to TRBJ1-4, with 9 bases fitting TRBD1. The CDR3 length is 15 residues. V gave up 3 bases and J gave up 7 bases; unmatched junction bases: 6. The germline CDR1 and CDR2 sequences are MGHDK and SYGVNS. The CDR3 loop is CASSDPTGGGEKLFF. The CDR3 nucleotides are TGTGCCAGCAGTGACCCGACAGGGGGAGGTGAAAAACTGTTTTTT.

Notes on this clone: One end of the junction is discordant with germline, which a read error may explain. The J gene is TRBJ1-5, the V gene TRBV6-1; 8 nucleotides line up with TRBD1. The CDR3 consists of 20 residues. Germline assignment: CDR1 MNHNS and CDR2 SASEGT. The DNA of the CDR3 is TGTGCCAGCAGTGAAGGTTCGGGCAGGGGGCTTATCCCCAGCACTCAGCCCCAGCATTTT. Encoded protein: CASSEGSGRGLIPSTQPQHF.

The chain couples TRBV4-1 to TRBJ1-4; TRBD1 agrees at 7 bases. Germline CDR1 is MGHRA and CDR2 is YSYEKL. The CDR3 length is 14 residues. The V and J ends lost 4 bases and 8 bases, in that order; junction bases with no gene match: 7. CDR3 region: CASSRQGLGEKLFF. CDR3 in DNA: TGCGCCAGCAGCCGACAGGGACTCGGGGAAAAACTGTTTTTT.

This clone was seen only once. The CDR3 region has the DNA TGCAGCGCCTCGACAGGGTTCGACGAGCAGTACTTC. This gives the protein CSASTGFDEQYF. This chain joins TRBV29-1 and TRBJ2-7; 7 bases agree with TRBD1. Germline-derived CDR1 and CDR2 are SQVTM and ANQGSEA. The CDR3 is 12 residues long. The V segment lost 7 bases and the J segment 5 bases; nucleotides outside the gene matches: 8.

The rearrangement links TRBV10-3 to TRBJ1-5; a weak D match, TRBD1 (6 bases). The ends were cut back, 6 bases at V and 3 bases at J, with 9 bases in the middle. The CDR3 runs to 13 residues. Germline-derived CDR1 and CDR2 are ENHRY and SYGVKD. DNA for the CDR3: TGTGCCATCAGCCGGGACACCAATCAGCCCCAGCATTTT. This sequence encodes CAISRDTNQPQHF.

This chain connects TRBV29-1 to TRBJ1-1, with a weak D call TRBD1 (5 bases). This CDR3 has 12 amino acids. CDR1 is SQVTM, CDR2 ANQGSEA, per germline. The V gene lost 4 bases and the J gene lost 6 bases, with 12 bases spanning the gap. CDR3 in DNA: TGCAGCGTTGCAGACAGAGGCGCTGAAGCTTTCTTT. It encodes CSVADRGAEAFF.

This sequence joins TRBV7-2 and TRBJ1-5, with unresolved D. The germline V gene encodes CDR1 SGHTA and CDR2 FQGNSA. The CDR3 is made up of 13 amino acids. Between the trimmed V and J ends, which lost 5 bases and 0 bases, there was a span of 5 bases. The DNA for the CDR3 is TGTGCCAGCAGCCGGGATAGCAATCAGCCCCAGCATTTT. Translation: CASSRDSNQPQHF.

The chain joins TRBV9 to TRBJ1-6; the D gene is possibly TRBD1 (5 bases). Per germline, CDR1 SGDLS and CDR2 YYNGEE. V was pared by 3 bases and J by 8 bases, with 18 bases between. The CDR3 has 16 amino acids. CDR3 loop: CASSGGTRLQDSPLHF. The CDR3 nucleotides are TGTGCCAGCAGCGGGGGGACCCGGCTCCAGGATTCACCCCTCCACTTT. Looking up the rest from reference TRBV9 and TRBJ1-6 gives the full variable domain: DSGVTQTPKHLITATGQRVTLRCSPRSGDLSVYWYQQSLDQGLQFLIQYYNGEERAKGNILERFSAQQFPDLHSELNLSSLELGDSALYFCASSGGTRLQDSPLHFGNGTRLTVT.

The chain joins TRBV5-6 to TRBJ1-6; 8 positions match TRBD1. This CDR3 is built from 16 residues. CDR1 and CDR2 from the germline V gene are SGHDT and YYEEEE. The junction had 7 bases not matched to a gene; V was cut back by 6 bases and J by 2 bases. As DNA, the CDR3 is TGTGCCAGCAAGAAGCAGGGGGCTGCCTATAATTCACCCCTCCACTTT. Protein sequence: CASKKQGAAYNSPLHF.

The J gene is TRBJ2-5, the V gene TRBV25-1; 11 bases match TRBD1. The CDR3 loop spans 16 amino acids. The V segment lost 3 bases and the J segment 2 bases; nucleotides outside the gene matches: 5. Germline-derived CDR1 and CDR2 are MGHDK and SYGVNS. The CDR3: CASSDLRDRGQETQYF. The CDR3 DNA sequence: TGTGCCAGCAGTGACCTCCGGGACAGGGGGCAAGAGACCCAGTACTTC. The full variable domain, its missing parts supplied by reference TRBV25-1 and TRBJ2-5, is EADIYQTPRYLVIGTGKKITLECSQTMGHDKMYWYQQDPGMELHLIHYSYGVNSTEKGDLSSESTVSRIRTEHFPLTLESARPSHTSQYLCASSDLRDRGQETQYFGPGTRLLVL.